Listed here are 16 T cell receptor beta chains from one sample, sequenced in a study of T cells in Graves' hyperthyroidism and ophthalmopathy. TCR beta CDR3 regions were amplified from RNA transcripts. Primed by the HTBI set, a first-round RT-PCR was run on the TCR CDR3. TCRdb reprocessed the multiplex PCR reads with MiXCR, giving one entry per CDR3 protein. The sample has hundreds of thousands of distinct CDR3 sequences; about 25% are singletons. Sequences were obtained from blood. These receptors were obtained from a man between 50 and 59 years old with Graves' hyperthyroidism.

This clonotype was observed at least ten times. This chain connects TRBV7-2 to TRBJ2-3, with a weak D call TRBD2 (6 bases). V gave up 5 bases and J gave up 2 bases, with 11 bases separating them. Germline V gene data show CDR1 as SGHTA and CDR2 as FQGNSA. The CDR3 runs to 14 residues. Here the CDR3 DNA reads TGTGCCAGCAGCCAGGGCGGGGTCACAGATACGCAGTATTTT. This translates into CASSQGGVTDTQYF.

The rearrangement links TRBV15 to TRBJ1-2, with D possibly matching TRBD1 (5 bases). The CDR3 totals 14 residues. V was trimmed by 3 bases and J by 4 bases, leaving 12 bases between them. Germline values: CDR1 LNHNV, CDR2 YYDKDF (reference sequence). This CDR3 reads CATSSGGLSYGYTF. The CDR3 nucleotides read TGTGCCACCAGCAGCGGGGGTTTGAGCTATGGCTACACCTTC.

This clonotype was recorded many times. V and J are TRBV12-3 or TRBV12-4 and TRBJ2-7, with D unclear. The CDR3 spans 13 residues. V lost 2 bases to trimming and J lost 0 bases, with 5 bases between them. Here the CDR3 DNA reads TGTGCCAGCAGTTTAAGTAGCTCCTACGAGCAGTACTTC. Translation: CASSLSSSYEQYF.

This chain links TRBV5-1 with TRBJ2-1, with TRBD2 identical over 7 bases. CDR1 is SGHRS and CDR2 is YFSETQ in the germline V gene. This CDR3 is built from 19 residues. Losses at the gene ends were 1 base for V and 0 bases for J; bases not matched to a gene: 13. The CDR3 DNA reads TGCGCCAGCAGCTTGACGGTGGCTAGCGGACTGAGCTCCTACAATGAGCAGTTCTTC. Protein product: CASSLTVASGLSSYNEQFF. The full variable domain, completed using reference TRBV5-1 and TRBJ2-1, is KAGVTQTPRYLIKTRGQQVTLSCSPISGHRSVSWYQQTPGQGLQFLFEYFSETQRNKGNFPGRFSGRQFSNSRSEMNVSTLELGDSALYLCASSLTVASGLSSYNEQFFGPGTRLTVL.

This clonotype was seen many times. The chain couples TRBV3-1 to TRBJ1-1; D uncertain. CDR1 is LGHDT, CDR2 YNNKEL, per germline (reference sequence). V dropped 6 bases and J dropped 8 bases, with 13 bases sitting between them. The CDR3 spans 12 residues. Here the CDR3 DNA reads TGTGCCAGCAGGCGCGGCTTAGAGGAAGCTTTCTTT. It codes for CASRRGLEEAFF.

This clonotype was recorded at least ten times. The chain is built from TRBV18 and TRBJ2-3; D not certain. V was shortened by 3 bases and J by 2 bases, with 6 bases between the two germline ends. Germline V gene data show CDR1 as KGHSH and CDR2 as LQKENI. This CDR3 comprises 13 residues. The chain's CDR3 is CASSPRTTDTQYF. The CDR3 coding sequence is TGTGCCAGCTCACCCAGAACCACAGATACGCAGTATTTT. The full variable domain, completed using reference TRBV18 and TRBJ2-3, is NAGVMQNPRHLVRRRGQEARLRCSPMKGHSHVYWYRQLPEEGLKFMVYLQKENIIDESGMPKERFSAEFPKEGPSILRIQQVVRGDSAAYFCASSPRTTDTQYFGPGTRLTVL.

This clonotype was counted ten times or more. The genes are TRBV7-2 and TRBJ2-1; 7 bases line up with TRBD2. CDR1 is SGHTA and CDR2 is FQGNSA in the germline V gene. J lost 1 base, V lost 5 bases, and 8 bases had no gene match. The CDR3 loop spans 16 amino acids. The CDR3 nucleotides are TGTGCCAGCAGCCCTACTGGGGGGGATTCCTACAATGAGCAGTTCTTC. It is translated as CASSPTGGDSYNEQFF.

The V and J genes are TRBV5-1 and TRBJ2-3; D not resolved. CDR1 and CDR2 (germline): SGHRS, YFSETQ. Trimming shortened V by 2 bases and J by 2 bases, and 9 bases separated the two germline ends. CDR3 length: 14 residues. The CDR3 loop is CASSFWQATDTQYF. The CDR3 nucleotides are TGCGCCAGCAGCTTTTGGCAGGCCACAGATACGCAGTATTTT.

A few counts support this clonotype. The V and J genes are TRBV9 and TRBJ1-1; D possibly corresponds to TRBD1 (6 bases). This CDR3 contains 14 residues. The V gene lost 0 bases and the J gene lost 7 bases, with 13 bases spanning the gap. Germline CDR1 reads SGDLS; CDR2 reads YYNGEE. The CDR3: CASSVDLGGVEAFF. DNA for the CDR3: TGTGCCAGCAGCGTAGACTTAGGGGGGGTTGAAGCTTTCTTT.

CDR3 coding DNA: TGCAGTGCTAGGCTCGTGACTAGCGGGGGGGAAAACATTCAGTACTTC. Protein product: CSARLVTSGGENIQYF. The V gene is TRBV20-1, the J gene TRBJ2-4, with 14 nucleotides matching TRBD2. Germline values: CDR1 DFQATT, CDR2 SNEGSKA (reference sequence). The CDR3 is 16 residues long. V lost 3 bases and J lost 5; bases outside the gene matches: 6.

This clonotype turned up a few times. The gene calls are TRBV5-6 and TRBJ1-2; D call uncertain. Germline CDR1 is SGHDT and CDR2 is YYEEEE. This CDR3 is built from 14 residues. The germline V and J ends were trimmed by 3 bases and 8 bases, with 17 bases remaining between them. In DNA form, the CDR3 reads TGTGCCAGCAGCTGGTTAAACTCGCCGGGGGGCTACACCTTC. It encodes CASSWLNSPGGYTF.

The V and J genes are TRBV15 and TRBJ2-1; 7 bases agree with TRBD2. V shed 4 bases and J 6 bases; nucleotides not matched to a gene: 15. The germline V gene encodes CDR1 LNHNV and CDR2 YYDKDF (reference sequence). The CDR3 length is 17 residues. The CDR3 sequence is CATSTDEGRESGNEQFF. CDR3 DNA: TGTGCCACCAGCACCGACGAGGGGCGGGAGAGTGGCAATGAGCAGTTCTTC.

V usage is TRBV7-3 and J usage is TRBJ2-3, with TRBD1 identical over 9 bases. The CDR3 has 15 amino acids. The germline V gene has CDR1 SGHTA and CDR2 FQGTGA. V lost 1 base and J lost 6; bases outside the gene matches: 5. The CDR3 sequence is CASSLMGQGMDTQYF. CDR3 bases: TGTGCCAGCAGCTTAATGGGACAGGGAATGGATACGCAGTATTTT.

V is TRBV12-3 or TRBV12-4 and J is TRBJ1-3, with D possibly being TRBD1 (6 bases). Trimming removed 5 bases at V and 2 bases at J, with 13 bases between. The CDR3 consists of 15 residues. The CDR3 nucleotides are TGTGCCAGCAGTCGTACAGGGAACCCTGGAAACACCATATATTTT. Translating gives CASSRTGNPGNTIYF.

This clonotype was found a few times. The chain joins TRBV7-3 to TRBJ2-3; 9 bases are shared with TRBD1. CDR1 and CDR2 from the germline V gene are SGHTA and FQGTGA. This CDR3 has 16 residues. V trimming: 1 base; J trimming: 3 bases; junction bases outside the gene matches: 5. The CDR3 nucleotides are TGTGCCAGCAGCTTAAACCCCGGGACAGGGACAGATACGCAGTATTTT. The encoded protein is CASSLNPGTGTDTQYF. The complete variable domain, with remaining parts taken from reference TRBV7-3 and TRBJ2-3, reads GAGVSQTPSNKVTEKGKYVELRCDPISGHTALYWYRQSLGQGPEFLIYFQGTGAADDSGLPNDRFFAVRPEGSVSTLKIQRTERGDSAVYLCASSLNPGTGTDTQYFGPGTRLTVL.

The table lists this clonotype with a few counts. The chain joins TRBV12-3 or TRBV12-4 to TRBJ1-1, with D unclear. Trimming shortened V by 0 bases and J by 3 bases, and 14 bases separated the two germline ends. The CDR3 sequence is 16 residues long. This CDR3 is CASSLAALDPYTEAFF. The CDR3 nucleotides are TGTGCCAGCAGTTTAGCCGCCTTGGACCCGTACACTGAAGCTTTCTTT.